The 10 T cell receptor beta chains below were found in one sample sequenced in a study of Graves' ophthalmopathy and Graves' hyperthyroidism. RNA served as the template for amplifying TCR beta CDR3 regions. HTBI-primed RT-PCR formed the first round, and a multiplex PCR formed the second. TCRdb called the multiplex PCR reads again in MiXCR, with one record for every CDR3 protein. In the table there are more than 1,000,000 distinct CDR3 sequences, 35% to 45% of which are singletons. Sequencing used peripheral blood or thyroid tissue (not recorded which). The source of these receptors is an adult man with Graves' hyperthyroidism.

The V gene is TRBV27, the J gene TRBJ1-1; D is ambiguous. CDR1 is MNHEY and CDR2 is SMNVEV in the germline V gene (reference sequence). The CDR3 runs to 11 residues. V dropped 9 bases and J dropped 10 bases, with 15 bases sitting between them. The DNA of the CDR3 is TGTGCCAGTCGGACTCTTGACGGAGCTTTCTTT. Translating gives CASRTLDGAFF.

V and J are TRBV5-5 and TRBJ1-5; no definite D call. Germline CDR1 and CDR2: SGHKS and YYEKEE (reference sequence). The CDR3 sequence is 14 residues long. The V end was cut by 1 base, the J end by 9 bases, with 14 bases between. This CDR3 is CASSLRPEWVPQHF. DNA of the CDR3: TGTGCCAGCAGCTTGCGGCCGGAGTGGGTGCCCCAGCATTTT.

J is TRBJ2-6 and V is TRBV29-1; weak D call: TRBD2 (5 bases). Per germline, CDR1 SQVTM and CDR2 ANQGSEA. The V end was cut by 2 bases, the J end by 9 bases, with 5 bases between. The CDR3 covers 11 residues. The CDR3 bases are TGCAGCGTTGAACGGGACAACGTCCTGACTTTC. It encodes CSVERDNVLTF.

This clonotype was seen only a few times. This chain joins TRBV25-1 and TRBJ2-6; unclear D gene. Trimming left V 0 bases short and J 0 bases short, with 15 bases between. Germline CDR1 MGHDK, CDR2 SYGVNS. The CDR3 is 19 amino acids. CDR3 sequence: CASSEYLVGMNSGANVLTF. CDR3 DNA sequence: TGTGCCAGCAGTGAATATCTAGTAGGGATGAACTCTGGGGCCAACGTCCTGACTTTC.

V gene TRBV6-5 combines with J gene TRBJ1-1; 12 bases agree with TRBD1. The J segment lost 7 bases and the V segment lost 5 bases, leaving 5 bases of the junction unmatched. The germline gives CDR1 MNHEY, CDR2 SVGAGI. The CDR3 is 14 residues long. In DNA, the CDR3 is TGTGCCAGCAGTGACGGGACAGGGGGCCTTGAAGCTTTCTTT. Its translation: CASSDGTGGLEAFF.

In its sample, this clonotype was seen many times. V and J are TRBV20-1 and TRBJ2-7, with D perhaps assigned TRBD1 or TRBD2 (5 bases each). In germline, CDR1 is DFQATT, CDR2 SNEGSKA (reference sequence). This CDR3 is 14 amino acids long. V was shortened by 7 bases and J by 2 bases, with 18 bases between the two germline ends. In nucleotides, the CDR3 is TGCAGTGGTTCATTGAGGGGACGGACCTACGAGCAGTACTTC. This sequence encodes CSGSLRGRTYEQYF.

This clonotype was seen repeatedly, ten times or more. A junction end diverges from the germline sequence, so it may reflect a read error. This chain joins TRBV10-2 and TRBJ2-7, with D unclear. CDR3 length equals 13 residues. Per the germline V gene, CDR1 is WSHSY and CDR2 is SAAADI. Here the CDR3 DNA reads TGTGCCAGCAGTGAAGTAGGGTCCTACGAGCAGTACTTC. This encodes CASSEVGSYEQYF.

There are many counts of this clonotype. The chain links TRBV7-8 to TRBJ2-2; no definite D call. The CDR3 totals 16 residues. Between the trimmed V and J ends, which lost 7 bases and 6 bases, there was a span of 21 bases. Germline values: CDR1 SGHVS, CDR2 FQNEAQ. CDR3 in amino acids: CASNTGRLLLPGELFF. CDR3 nucleotide sequence: TGTGCCAGCAACACCGGCAGGCTGCTCCTCCCCGGGGAGCTGTTTTTT.

This clonotype was detected ten times or more. The chain uses TRBV7-2 and TRBJ2-5; D gene unclear. Deletions cut 1 base from V and 5 bases from J, with 8 bases between. This CDR3 is 13 amino acids long. The germline CDR1 and CDR2 sequences are SGHTA and FQGNSA. CDR3 sequence (DNA): TGTGCCAGCAGCTTAGGGCCGTCCGAGACCCAGTACTTC. Translation gives CASSLGPSETQYF.

This clonotype has a count of ten or more. The chain recombines TRBV6-6 with TRBJ1-2; D is uncertain. Trimming took off 7 bases at V and 6 bases at J, with 21 bases between the two ends. CDR1 MNHNY and CDR2 SVGAGI come from the germline V gene (reference sequence). The CDR3 has 15 residues. CDR3 sequence: CASTPKASPADGYTF. The CDR3 nucleotides read TGTGCCAGCACCCCCAAGGCATCGCCCGCGGATGGCTACACCTTC.